This is a list of T cell receptor beta chains from one sample in a study of monozygotic twins with inflammatory bowel disease. TCRdb derives one entry per CDR3 protein from the 5' RACE reads, leaving out DNA. Its table lists 150,000 to 200,000 distinct CDR3 sequences. Sequencing was performed on blood. Receptor source: a human donor with ulcerative colitis or Crohn's disease, or a healthy co-twin of an affected twin (not recorded which). Each CDR3 is given with its conserved first and last residue.

j_gene,v_gene,CDR3aa
TRBJ2-2,TRBV15,CATSRGLRGPNTGELFF
TRBJ2-7,TRBV5-1,CASSLMIAGSGYEQYF
TRBJ1-2,TRBV10-3,CAISETGQGASNGYTF
TRBJ2-5,TRBV7-2,CASRPTSTETQYF
TRBJ2-2,TRBV18,CASSPGRDTGELFF
TRBJ1-2,TRBV4-3,CASSQGPQGSNYGYTF
TRBJ1-2,TRBV7-2,CASSGTPAEATYGYTF
TRBJ1-1,TRBV7-3,CASSFTENTEAFF
TRBJ2-1,TRBV6-1,CASSESASLAGYNEQFF
TRBJ2-7,TRBV19,CASSIEQGTSYEQYF
TRBJ2-1,TRBV28,CASRPQTGMLSEQFF
TRBJ1-1,TRBV12-3/TRBV12-4,CASREADRGNTEAFF
TRBJ1-2,TRBV5-1,CASSKEANYGYTF
TRBJ2-7,TRBV7-8,CASSSSRGGRSDEQYF
TRBJ1-1,TRBV5-1,CASSLDSQTGLGAFF
TRBJ2-2,TRBV19,CASSMVGVNSGELFF
TRBJ1-2,TRBV9,CASDRANSGYTF
TRBJ2-1,TRBV7-3,CASSPYSGRASDEQFF
TRBJ2-3,TRBV6-2/TRBV6-3,CASSAIGSDTQYF
TRBJ2-1,TRBV18,CASSLLRKRENEQFF